The 21 T cell receptor beta chains below come from one sample, sequenced in a study of T cell repertoires in ileal Crohn's disease (dated by TCRdb to between 2018 and 2021). The library came from the immunoSEQ multiplex PCR assay. What TCRdb holds here is the immuneACCESS table cut down to in-frame rearrangements. Part of the clones is not present; checked against another copy, under half of the missing clones reflect an unresolved V gene, and the others are unexplained. The sample profile shows 15,000 to 20,000 clones; approximately 87% of them were found once. The ten biggest clones cover approximately 10% of the sample. The sequenced material came from ileal tissue. The source of these receptors is an adult with Crohn's disease.

In its sample, this clone was seen once. The chain has TRBV6-6 and TRBJ1-1, with TRBD1 matching 11 bases. J lost 11 bases, V lost 7 bases, and 6 bases had no gene match. The CDR3 length is 12 residues. The germline V gene has CDR1 MNHNY and CDR2 SVGAGI (reference sequence). The CDR3: CASTLDRGRAFF. The CDR3 DNA sequence: TGTGCCAGCACCCTGGACAGGGGGCGTGCTTTCTTT.

In its sample, this clone was seen once. CDR3 in amino acids: CSAEGNDEQFF. The CDR3 DNA is TGCAGTGCTGAGGGTAACGATGAGCAGTTCTTC. The chain links TRBV20-1 to TRBJ2-1, with a possible D match to TRBD2 (5 bases). The germline V and J ends were trimmed by 5 bases and 8 bases, with 10 bases remaining between them. The CDR3 runs 11 residues. Germline V gene data show CDR1 as DFQATT and CDR2 as SNEGSKA (reference sequence).

This clone was counted once. The chain uses TRBV10-2 and TRBJ1-4; D gene unclear. CDR3 size: 14 residues. Between the trimmed V and J ends, which lost 4 bases and 5 bases, there was a span of 11 bases. Germline V gene lookup returns CDR1 WSHSY and CDR2 SAAADI. This CDR3 is CASSALIENEKLFF. CDR3 bases: TGCGCCAGCAGTGCACTTATTGAGAATGAAAAACTGTTTTTT.

The count of this clone is one. The V gene is TRBV18, the J gene TRBJ2-3; TRBD1 agrees at 8 bases. This CDR3 region has 15 residues. Trimming removed 2 bases from V and 5 bases from J; junction bases left unmatched: 6. From germline, CDR1 is KGHSH and CDR2 LQKENI. In DNA form, the CDR3 reads TGTGCCAGCTCACCAAGCCAGGGGGCACAAGATACGCAGTATTTT. Its protein is CASSPSQGAQDTQYF.

V gene TRBV7-2 combines with J gene TRBJ2-5; maybe TRBD1 (6 bases). The J call may be incorrect, as the DNA end agrees better with TRBJ2-7. The CDR3 consists of 15 residues. Germline V gene lookup returns CDR1 SGHTA and CDR2 FQGNSA. The CDR3 here is CASSLMGASSYEQYF. The CDR3 nucleotides read TGTGCCAGCAGCTTAATGGGGGCCTCATCCTACGAGCAGTACTTC.

This chain links TRBV5-1 with TRBJ2-5; 7 positions agree with TRBD2. This CDR3 contains 15 residues. Unmatched junction bases numbered 6, after V lost 0 bases and J lost 4 bases. The germline V gene encodes CDR1 SGHRS and CDR2 YFSETQ. CDR3 protein: CASSLGSGGGETQYF. The CDR3 nucleotides are TGCGCCAGCAGCTTGGGGTCTGGCGGGGGAGAGACCCAGTACTTC.

The chain recombines TRBV6-5 with TRBJ2-3; D perhaps matches TRBD2 (6 bases). The CDR3 is 16 amino acids. V lost 4 bases and J 3 bases, leaving 17 bases between the germline ends. Germline V gene lookup returns CDR1 MNHEY and CDR2 SVGAGI. CDR3 loop: CASSSIRGGGTDTQYF. The CDR3, as DNA: TGTGCCAGCAGTTCTATTCGGGGAGGTGGAACAGATACGCAGTATTTT.

J is TRBJ1-5 and V is TRBV10-1, with D hard to call. Trimming cost V 5 bases and J 3 bases, with 14 bases left between them. From germline, CDR1 is WNHNN and CDR2 SYGVQD (reference sequence). The CDR3 loop spans 15 amino acids. This CDR3 reads CASSSTSVDNQPQHF. CDR3 DNA sequence: TGCGCCAGCAGTAGTACGAGCGTTGACAATCAGCCCCAGCATTTT.

V and J are TRBV9 and TRBJ2-7, with D possibly TRBD1 on 6 matching bases. Germline V CDR1 and CDR2: SGDLS, YYNGEE. V lost 0 bases, J lost 2 bases, and 9 bases lay in between. CDR3 length: 14 amino acids. In DNA, the CDR3 is TGTGCCAGCAGCGTAGGGACAGAAACCTACGAGCAGTACTTC. This sequence encodes CASSVGTETYEQYF.

The chain has TRBV2 and TRBJ2-4; 10 bases map to TRBD1. V lost 2 bases, J lost 3 bases, and 7 bases stayed unmatched. The CDR3 covers 17 residues. CDR1 is SNHLY, CDR2 FYNNEI, per germline. CDR3 nucleotides: TGTGCCAGCAGTGAAACCCGGACAGGGGGTGGCAAAAACATTCAGTACTTC. Its protein is CASSETRTGGGKNIQYF.

The rearrangement uses TRBV5-1 and TRBJ2-2; 8 bases fit TRBD1. CDR1 SGHRS and CDR2 YFSETQ come from the germline V gene. The J segment lost 7 bases and the V segment lost 4 bases, leaving 9 bases of the junction unmatched. CDR3 size: 15 residues. CDR3 nucleotide sequence: TGCGCCAGCAGCGTATCGACAGGGGTCGTCGGGGAGCTGTTTTTT. It codes for CASSVSTGVVGELFF.

This chain joins TRBV30 and TRBJ2-7; 12 bases agree with TRBD1. The CDR3 contains 13 residues. The germline CDR1 and CDR2 sequences are GTSNPN and SVGIG (reference sequence). J lost 6 bases, V lost 5 bases, and 5 bases had no gene match. The CDR3 coding sequence is TGTGCCTGGGGGGGGACAGGGGGCCTCGAGCAGTACTTC. The encoded protein is CAWGGTGGLEQYF.

A few counts support this clone. The V call is TRBV4-3, the J call TRBJ1-3, with 9 bases identical to TRBD1. Germline V gives CDR1 LGHNA, CDR2 YSLEER. The CDR3 extends over 17 amino acids. After removal of 3 bases from V and 0 bases from J, the junction contained 6 bases not matched to a gene. The CDR3 sequence: CASSQRTGAFSGNTIYF. The CDR3 DNA follows: TGCGCCAGCAGCCAGCGGACAGGGGCCTTCTCTGGAAACACCATATATTTT.

The rearrangement joins TRBV27 to TRBJ1-5; possibly TRBD1 for D (5 bases). Germline-derived CDR1 and CDR2 are MNHEY and SMNVEV (reference sequence). V lost 5 bases and J lost 5, with 10 bases in between. The CDR3 has 13 amino acids. The CDR3 DNA reads as TGTGCCAGCAGTATTATCAGGGATCAGCCCCAGCATTTT. It encodes CASSIIRDQPQHF.

The chain joins TRBV5-1 to TRBJ1-2; 7 nucleotides line up with TRBD1. Germline V gene sequence: CDR1 SGHRS, CDR2 YFSETQ. This CDR3 is 14 amino acids long. J was trimmed by 5 bases and V by 0 bases; bases with no gene match: 4. The CDR3 coding sequence is TGCGCCAGCAGCTTGGCTGGACAGGCGTATGGCTACACCTTC. This gives the protein CASSLAGQAYGYTF.

The genes are TRBV6-5 and TRBJ1-2; D unclear. Germline V CDR1 and CDR2: MNHEY, SVGAGI. The CDR3 loop spans 12 amino acids. The ends were cut back, 4 bases at V and 7 bases at J, with 10 bases in the middle. CDR3 sequence reads: CASSFKGGGYTF. The DNA of the CDR3 is TGTGCCAGCAGTTTTAAGGGAGGTGGCTACACCTTC.

V and J are TRBV7-2 and TRBJ1-4, with D possibly TRBD1 on 6 matching bases. The germline V gene has CDR1 SGHTA and CDR2 FQGNSA. The V end was cut by 5 bases, the J end by 3 bases, with 16 bases between. This CDR3 spans 16 amino acids. The CDR3 coding sequence is TGTGCCAGCAGCCGCAAGGCCCAGGGGCCTAATGAAAAACTGTTTTTT. Translating it yields CASSRKAQGPNEKLFF.

The chain carries TRBV7-2 and TRBJ2-7; 8 nucleotides line up with TRBD2. This CDR3 spans 14 amino acids. The ends lost 5 bases at V and 3 bases at J; junction bases unmatched: 6. Per germline, CDR1 SGHTA and CDR2 FQGNSA. The CDR3 DNA sequence: TGTGCCAGCAGCCCGGGGGGGACGTACTACGAGCAGTACTTC. Protein product: CASSPGGTYYEQYF.

This chain joins TRBV5-8 and TRBJ1-5; 7 bases match TRBD1. The trim removed 4 bases at V and 5 bases at J, leaving 9 bases unmatched. This CDR3 has 15 amino acids. CDR1 SGHTS and CDR2 YDEGEE come from the germline V gene. The CDR3 here is CASSLGDSPDQPQHF. The CDR3 bases are TGTGCCAGCAGCCTGGGGGACAGTCCCGATCAGCCCCAGCATTTT.

The rearrangement links TRBV27 to TRBJ2-1, with D possibly matching TRBD1 (6 bases). The germline V and J ends were trimmed by 2 bases and 9 bases, with 14 bases remaining between them. From germline, CDR1 is MNHEY and CDR2 SMNVEV (reference sequence). The CDR3 sequence is 14 residues long. CDR3 sequence (DNA): TGTGCCAGCAGTTTAGGCAGGGGCTGGGGTGAGCAGTTCTTC. Protein sequence: CASSLGRGWGEQFF.

CDR3 sequence (DNA): TGTGCCAGCAGCGTAGGGGACAGATACAATGAGCAGTTCTTC. Protein product: CASSVGDRYNEQFF. This chain connects TRBV9 to TRBJ2-1, with 7 bases aligning to TRBD1. Germline trimming cut 0 bases from V and 4 bases from J; bases unmatched to any gene: 1. The germline V gene encodes CDR1 SGDLS and CDR2 YYNGEE. The CDR3 sequence is 14 residues long. The whole variable domain, filled in from reference TRBV9 and TRBJ2-1, reads DSGVTQTPKHLITATGQRVTLRCSPRSGDLSVYWYQQSLDQGLQFLIQYYNGEERAKGNILERFSAQQFPDLHSELNLSSLELGDSALYFCASSVGDRYNEQFFGPGTRLTVL.